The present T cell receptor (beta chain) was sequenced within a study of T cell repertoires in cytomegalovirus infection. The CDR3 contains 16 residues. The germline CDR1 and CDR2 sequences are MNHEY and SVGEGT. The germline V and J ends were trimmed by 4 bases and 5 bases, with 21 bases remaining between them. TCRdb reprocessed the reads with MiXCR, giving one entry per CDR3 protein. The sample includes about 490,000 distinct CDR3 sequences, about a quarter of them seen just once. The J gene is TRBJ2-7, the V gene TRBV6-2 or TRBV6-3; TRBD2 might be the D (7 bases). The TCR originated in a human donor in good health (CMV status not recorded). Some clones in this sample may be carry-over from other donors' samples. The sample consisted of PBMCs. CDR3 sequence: CASSFRGVTGRHEQYV. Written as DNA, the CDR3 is TGTGCCAGCAGTTTCCGGGGGGTGACAGGAAGACACGAGCAGTACGTC.